Shown below are 26 T cell receptor beta chains from a single sample sequenced in a study of graft-versus-host responses after intestinal transplantation. The protocol was immunoSEQ multiplex PCR, while the TCRdb copy is restricted to in-frame clones and leaves out a portion. This sample carries approximately 25,000 clones, just over 90% of them seen once, and the ten largest clones take around 0.54%. Sequencing was performed on PBMCs, taken 18 days after transplant. Receptors were obtained from a human patient who received an intestinal transplant, so some T cells may come from the graft donor.

V is TRBV6-1 and J is TRBJ2-5; D gene uncertain. Between the trimmed V and J ends, which lost 2 bases and 9 bases, there was a span of 16 bases. Per germline, CDR1 MNHNS and CDR2 SASEGT. The CDR3 has 14 residues. The CDR3 DNA is TGTGCCAGCAGTGAAAACAATCGGCAGGCGGCCCAGTACTTC. This gives the protein CASSENNRQAAQYF.

V usage is TRBV29-1 and J usage is TRBJ2-3, with D perhaps TRBD2 (5 bases). From germline, CDR1 is SQVTM and CDR2 ANQGSEA. Trimming cost V 3 bases and J 2 bases, with 12 bases left between them. The CDR3 totals 14 residues. The DNA of the CDR3 is TGCAGCGTTGAGGCGTGGGAGTTCACAGATACGCAGTATTTT. Protein sequence: CSVEAWEFTDTQYF.

This clone was recorded once. The gene calls are TRBV15 and TRBJ1-2; unclear D gene. The V gene lost 4 bases and the J gene lost 8 bases, with 14 bases spanning the gap. The CDR3 totals 13 residues. The germline V gene encodes CDR1 LNHNV and CDR2 YYDKDF (reference sequence). The DNA of the CDR3 is TGTGCCACCAGCACCCCAGGCATGCCGGGCTACACCTTC. It codes for CATSTPGMPGYTF.

This rearrangement joins TRBV11-3 to TRBJ1-4, with D perhaps TRBD1 (6 bases). Germline V lookup: CDR1 SGHNT, CDR2 YENEEA. This CDR3 contains 14 residues. Trimming removed 5 bases at V and 4 bases at J, with 11 bases between. CDR3 protein: CASSARGLNEKLFF. Here the CDR3 DNA reads TGTGCCAGCAGCGCCAGGGGACTTAATGAAAAACTGTTTTTT.

CDR3 sequence: CASSVGENTDTQYF. The CDR3 DNA sequence: TGTGCCAGCAGCGTAGGGGAGAACACAGATACGCAGTATTTT. The rearrangement joins TRBV9 to TRBJ2-3, with D perhaps matching TRBD2 (5 bases). The germline CDR1 and CDR2 sequences are SGDLS and YYNGEE. The CDR3 is made up of 14 amino acids. Trimming cost V 0 bases and J 2 bases, with 7 bases left between them. The full variable domain, in which reference TRBV9 and TRBJ2-3 provide the parts outside the CDR3, is DSGVTQTPKHLITATGQRVTLRCSPRSGDLSVYWYQQSLDQGLQFLIQYYNGEERAKGNILERFSAQQFPDLHSELNLSSLELGDSALYFCASSVGENTDTQYFGPGTRLTVL.

The chain joins TRBV19 to TRBJ2-7; D is undetermined. V dropped 0 bases and J dropped 0 bases, with 9 bases sitting between them. Germline V gene lookup returns CDR1 LNHDA and CDR2 SQIVND (reference sequence). This CDR3 region has 15 residues. The CDR3 loop is CASSIDPWGSYEQYF. CDR3 bases: TGTGCCAGTAGTATAGATCCGTGGGGCTCCTACGAGCAGTACTTC.

This clone was seen once. V usage is TRBV5-4 and J usage is TRBJ1-1, with D perhaps TRBD1 (5 bases). This CDR3 region has 13 residues. The V gene's germline CDR1 is SGHNT and CDR2 YYREEE (reference sequence). V lost 0 bases, J lost 3 bases, and 6 bases lay in between. DNA for the CDR3: TGTGCCAGCAGCTTGGTGGGGGACACTGAAGCTTTCTTT. Its protein product is CASSLVGDTEAFF.

The chain joins TRBV2 to TRBJ1-2; 10 nucleotides match TRBD1. This CDR3 contains 19 residues. V trimming: 1 base; J trimming: 3 bases; junction bases outside the gene matches: 14. Germline CDR1 SNHLY, CDR2 FYNNEI. CDR3 bases: TGTGCCAGCAGTGAAGATGTGGGGGACAGGGGTCTGTTCGACTATGGCTACACCTTC. The encoded protein is CASSEDVGDRGLFDYGYTF.

V and J are TRBV19 and TRBJ1-5; tentatively, D is TRBD1 (5 bases). The CDR3 extends over 18 amino acids. The ends were cut back, 5 bases at V and 0 bases at J, with 20 bases in the middle. Germline CDR1 LNHDA, CDR2 SQIVND (reference sequence). CDR3 sequence: CASSSGTSAWDSNQPQHF. CDR3 nucleotides: TGTGCCAGTAGTTCTGGGACTTCGGCATGGGATAGCAATCAGCCCCAGCATTTT.

V is TRBV10-2 and J is TRBJ2-7; TRBD1 matches at 8 bases. The CDR3 has 14 amino acids. Per germline, CDR1 WSHSY and CDR2 SAAADI. The J segment lost 6 bases and the V segment lost 7 bases, leaving 11 bases of the junction unmatched. The CDR3: CASKGQALPTEQYF. CDR3 nucleotide sequence: TGCGCCAGCAAGGGACAGGCCTTGCCTACCGAGCAGTACTTC.

The chain carries TRBV5-1 and TRBJ2-1, with 8 bases matching TRBD2. The germline V gene has CDR1 SGHRS and CDR2 YFSETQ. V lost 0 bases, J lost 11 bases, and 7 bases stayed unmatched. The CDR3 totals 14 residues. The CDR3 here is CASSLDSGGPQQFF. In DNA, the CDR3 is TGCGCCAGCAGCTTGGACAGCGGGGGCCCTCAGCAGTTCTTC.

The rearrangement joins TRBV10-3 to TRBJ2-1, with 10 bases aligning to TRBD2. Trimming at V came to 0 bases and at J to 7 bases, leaving 9 bases not matched to a gene. The CDR3 spans 17 residues. The V gene's germline CDR1 is ENHRY and CDR2 SYGVKD. CDR3 sequence (DNA): TGTGCCATCAGTGAGTCAGAAGCGGGGGGGCCCCGTAATGAGCAGTTCTTC. It specifies CAISESEAGGPRNEQFF.

V gene TRBV7-9 combines with J gene TRBJ2-3; 9 nucleotides match TRBD1. Trimming cost V 6 bases and J 3 bases; bases outside gene matches: 10. The CDR3 length is 16 residues. Germline V CDR1 and CDR2: SEHNR, FQNEAQ (reference sequence). CDR3 nucleotides: TGTGCCAGCAGACCCGGCCGGGACAGGGAGACAGATACGCAGTATTTT. Translated, it gives CASRPGRDRETDTQYF.

The rearrangement uses TRBV2 and TRBJ2-1; 9 bases fit TRBD2. J gave up 4 bases and V 6 bases, and 13 bases lay outside the gene matches. Germline V lookup: CDR1 SNHLY, CDR2 FYNNEI. The CDR3 is 17 residues long. CDR3 residues: CASSYSPASGVYNEQFF. The DNA of the CDR3 is TGTGCCAGCAGCTACTCCCCCGCTAGCGGGGTTTACAATGAGCAGTTCTTC. Together with reference TRBV2 and TRBJ2-1, the CDR3 gives the full variable domain: EPEVTQTPSHQVTQMGQEVILRCVPISNHLYFYWYRQILGQKVEFLVSFYNNEISEKSEIFDDQFSVERPDGSNFTLKIRSTKLEDSAMYFCASSYSPASGVYNEQFFGPGTRLTVL.

The rearrangement joins TRBV4-1 to TRBJ2-6; no reliable D call. CDR3 size: 16 residues. Germline V gives CDR1 MGHRA, CDR2 YSYEKL. Trimming left V 0 bases short and J 0 bases short, with 6 bases between. CDR3 sequence (DNA): TGCGCCAGCAGCCAAGACTTGACCTCTGGGGCCAACGTCCTGACTTTC. Translated: CASSQDLTSGANVLTF.

The chain combines TRBV6-6 with TRBJ2-3; TRBD2 matches 7 bases. Germline V gives CDR1 MNHNY, CDR2 SVGAGI (reference sequence). Unmatched junction bases numbered 7, after V lost 2 bases and J lost 5 bases. The CDR3 covers 15 residues. The CDR3 reads CASSYLGGLGDTQYF. The CDR3 DNA is TGTGCCAGCAGTTACCTGGGGGGGTTAGGAGATACGCAGTATTTT.

The chain joins TRBV27 to TRBJ2-7, with a tentative D call TRBD1 (8 bases). The length of the CDR3 is 13 residues. V was shortened by 2 bases and J by 7 bases, with 12 bases between the two germline ends. Germline assignment: CDR1 MNHEY and CDR2 SMNVEV (reference sequence). Here the CDR3 reads CASSLVQGGEQYF. The CDR3 region has the DNA TGTGCCAGCAGTTTAGTACAGGGGGGGGAGCAGTACTTC.

This rearrangement joins TRBV11-3 to TRBJ1-3; D ambiguous. The CDR3 is 11 residues long. V lost 3 bases and J lost 4, with 1 base in between. Per germline, CDR1 SGHNT and CDR2 YENEEA. The CDR3 region is CASSFGNTIYF. CDR3 in DNA: TGTGCCAGCAGCTTCGGAAACACCATATATTTT.

The CDR3 DNA is TGTGCCAGCAGCACAGGTTTGGGGGCCTACGAGCAGTACTTC. Encoded protein: CASSTGLGAYEQYF. The V call is TRBV7-9, the J call TRBJ2-7, with D perhaps matching TRBD1 or TRBD2 (5 bases each). The germline V and J ends were trimmed by 5 bases and 2 bases, with 13 bases remaining between them. The CDR3 length is 14 residues. Germline loops: CDR1 SEHNR, CDR2 FQNEAQ (reference sequence).

V gene TRBV19 combines with J gene TRBJ2-1, with TRBD2 matching 9 bases. The CDR3 is made up of 15 amino acids. CDR1 is LNHDA, CDR2 SQIVND, per germline (reference sequence). V shed 4 bases and J 5 bases; nucleotides not matched to a gene: 6. The CDR3 sequence: CASSNIAGVHNEQFF. Here the CDR3 DNA reads TGTGCCAGTAGTAACATAGCGGGGGTACACAATGAGCAGTTCTTC.

The chain couples TRBV6-1 to TRBJ1-6, with TRBD1 as a possible D gene (5 bases). This CDR3 is built from 15 residues. Trimming removed 5 bases from V and 4 bases from J, with 12 bases in between. The germline CDR1 and CDR2 sequences are MNHNS and SASEGT. For the CDR3, the DNA is TGTGCCAGCAGTCCTCGGGGGGTTTATAATTCACCCCTCCACTTT. This translates into CASSPRGVYNSPLHF.

The rearrangement links TRBV29-1 to TRBJ2-7; D may be TRBD1 (6 bases). V lost 4 bases and J lost 7, with 11 bases in between. The V gene's germline CDR1 is SQVTM and CDR2 ANQGSEA. CDR3 length: 11 amino acids. CDR3 protein: CSVGTGKEQYF. Here the CDR3 DNA reads TGCAGCGTTGGTACAGGGAAAGAGCAGTACTTC.

V and J are TRBV10-2 and TRBJ1-5, with D hard to call. Per germline, CDR1 WSHSY and CDR2 SAAADI. The CDR3 is made up of 14 amino acids. The V end was cut by 4 bases, the J end by 3 bases, with 10 bases between. Here the CDR3 reads CASSGARHNQPQHF. DNA for the CDR3: TGCGCCAGCAGTGGGGCCCGTCACAATCAGCCCCAGCATTTT.

This clone was counted a few times. CDR3 DNA sequence: TGCGCCAGCAGCCAAGAAGGTTCACCCCTCCACTTT. Translation: CASSQEGSPLHF. The chain couples TRBV4-1 to TRBJ1-6, with D uncertain. The V and J ends lost 0 bases and 9 bases respectively, with 3 bases between them. The CDR3 is made up of 12 amino acids. CDR1 MGHRA and CDR2 YSYEKL come from the germline V gene.

This chain connects TRBV7-6 to TRBJ2-1, with 10 bases matching TRBD2. The CDR3 spans 13 residues. CDR1 and CDR2 from the germline V gene are SGHVS and FNYEAQ. With 8 bases clipped from V and 4 bases from J, the junction kept 2 bases outside the gene matches. CDR3: CASQAGGYNEQFF. The CDR3 DNA follows: TGTGCCAGCCAAGCGGGGGGGTACAATGAGCAGTTCTTC. Based on the CDR3 plus reference TRBV7-6 and TRBJ2-1, the full variable domain is GAGVSQSPRYKVTKRGQDVALRCDPISGHVSLYWYRQALGQGPEFLTYFNYEAQQDKSGLPNDRFSAERPEGSISTLTIQRTEQRDSAMYRCASQAGGYNEQFFGPGTRLTVL.

A single count supports this clone. J is TRBJ1-1 and V is TRBV19, with 8 bases fitting TRBD1. Germline assignment: CDR1 LNHDA and CDR2 SQIVND (reference sequence). V trimming: 4 bases; J trimming: 6 bases; junction bases outside the gene matches: 4. CDR3 length: 13 amino acids. The CDR3 is CASSRQGRAEAFF. The CDR3 coding sequence is TGTGCCAGTAGTAGACAGGGGAGGGCTGAAGCTTTCTTT.